These 28 T cell receptor beta chains were all obtained from the same sample, sequenced in a study of OX40 agonist ivuxolimab in advanced cancers. The table came from immunoSEQ multiplex PCR; TCRdb's copy has only in-frame clones and leaves some out. The sample comprises approximately 60,000 clones, about 91% of which are singletons, and roughly an eighth rests with the top ten. This material consisted of CD4+ or CD8+ T cells sorted from blood, taken in a trial of the OX40 agonist ivuxolimab. These receptors all come from an adult with an advanced solid tumor such as melanoma, head and neck, liver or kidney cancer.

The gene calls are TRBV10-1 and TRBJ2-7; 14 nucleotides agree with TRBD2. This CDR3 comprises 18 residues. Germline CDR1 WNHNN, CDR2 SYGVQD (reference sequence). Trimming at V came to 10 bases and at J to 1 base, leaving 15 bases not matched to a gene. CDR3 DNA sequence: TGCGCCATCCTGAATACCGGGACTAGCGGGAGTACGTCCTACGAGCAGTACTTC. The encoded protein is CAILNTGTSGSTSYEQYF.

The rearrangement links TRBV27 to TRBJ2-7; 7 bases are a match to TRBD2. Germline CDR1 MNHEY, CDR2 SMNVEV (reference sequence). The V and J ends lost 9 bases and 3 bases, in that order; junction bases with no gene match: 17. This CDR3 is 16 amino acids long. Here the CDR3 reads CARQFPWGEGFYEQYF. CDR3 sequence (DNA): TGTGCCAGACAGTTCCCGTGGGGGGAGGGGTTCTACGAGCAGTACTTC.

This chain connects TRBV27 to TRBJ2-1; 11 nucleotides agree with TRBD2. Losses at the gene ends were 4 bases for V and 5 bases for J; bases not matched to a gene: 4. The CDR3 is made up of 15 amino acids. The germline gives CDR1 MNHEY, CDR2 SMNVEV (reference sequence). DNA of the CDR3: TGTGCCAGCAGTTCCGGGACTAGCGGAGACAATGAGCAGTTCTTC. This codes for CASSSGTSGDNEQFF.

This clone appeared a few times. The chain uses TRBV7-9 and TRBJ2-3; D is perhaps TRBD2 (5 bases). CDR3 length equals 15 residues. Germline CDR1 reads SEHNR; CDR2 reads FQNEAQ (reference sequence). V lost 2 bases to trimming and J lost 0 bases, with 9 bases between them. The DNA of the CDR3 is TGTGCCAGCAGCTTAAGCGGACCTAGCACAGATACGCAGTATTTT. Its translation: CASSLSGPSTDTQYF. The whole variable domain, filled in from reference TRBV7-9 and TRBJ2-3, reads DTGVSQNPRHKITKRGQNVTFRCDPISEHNRLYWYRQTLGQGPEFLTYFQNEAQLEKSRLLSDRFSAERPKGSFSTLEIQRTEQGDSAMYLCASSLSGPSTDTQYFGPGTRLTVL.

V is TRBV27 and J is TRBJ2-7, with D possibly TRBD1 on 6 matching bases. CDR3 length equals 13 residues. CDR1 is MNHEY, CDR2 SMNVEV, per germline (reference sequence). Trimming shortened V by 5 bases and J by 2 bases, and 10 bases separated the two germline ends. CDR3 region: CASSIGQTYEQYF. The CDR3 region has the DNA TGTGCCAGCAGTATCGGACAGACCTACGAGCAGTACTTC.

J is TRBJ2-7 and V is TRBV19; 11 nucleotides align to TRBD2. After removal of 5 bases from V and 0 bases from J, the junction contained 9 bases not matched to a gene. From germline, CDR1 is LNHDA and CDR2 SQIVND (reference sequence). The CDR3 runs to 17 residues. In DNA form, the CDR3 reads TGTGCCAGTAGTTTCATAGGGACTAGCGGAATCTCCTACGAGCAGTACTTC. Its protein product is CASSFIGTSGISYEQYF.

This chain uses TRBV7-9 with TRBJ2-4; no definite D call. The CDR3 runs to 16 residues. Germline V lookup: CDR1 SEHNR, CDR2 FQNEAQ (reference sequence). With 5 bases removed from V and 9 bases from J, the gap between germline ends came to 23 bases. For the CDR3, the DNA is TGTGCCAGCAGCGACGGGCCTATAAGTTTTGTAGGCATTCAGTACTTC. Protein sequence: CASSDGPISFVGIQYF.

In DNA, the CDR3 is TGTGCCAGCAGCTTAGATACCGGGGATAGCAATCAGCCCCAGCATTTT. This sequence encodes CASSLDTGDSNQPQHF. The rearrangement links TRBV7-2 to TRBJ1-5; D not resolved. The CDR3 is 16 amino acids. CDR1 SGHTA and CDR2 FQGNSA come from the germline V gene. Trimming took 1 base from V and 0 from J, leaving 10 bases between them.

This chain uses TRBV7-9 with TRBJ2-7, with a weak D call TRBD2 (6 bases). The CDR3 spans 14 residues. CDR1 and CDR2 from the germline V gene are SEHNR and FQNEAQ (reference sequence). V was clipped by 3 bases and J by 2 bases, with 11 bases between them. The CDR3 bases are TGTGCCAGCAGCTTTGGGGGGAAGCCCTACGAGCAGTACTTC. Translation gives CASSFGGKPYEQYF.

The V and J genes are TRBV14 and TRBJ2-2; D is ambiguous. Trimming cost V 4 bases and J 1 base, with 13 bases left between them. This CDR3 spans 16 amino acids. The germline V gene encodes CDR1 SGHDN and CDR2 FVKESK. The CDR3 region is CASSPHLGWNTGELFF. DNA for the CDR3: TGTGCCAGCAGCCCACATCTAGGGTGGAACACCGGGGAGCTGTTTTTT.

V gene TRBV7-8 combines with J gene TRBJ1-1, with 7 positions matching TRBD1. V dropped 3 bases and J dropped 3; count of bases not matched to a gene: 16. The CDR3 is 18 amino acids. The V gene's germline CDR1 is SGHVS and CDR2 FQNEAQ. The CDR3 protein is CASSFSGTGETLYTEAFF. The CDR3, as DNA: TGTGCCAGCAGCTTTAGTGGAACAGGGGAGACCTTGTACACTGAAGCTTTCTTT. The variable domain in full, completed from reference TRBV7-8 and TRBJ1-1, reads GAGVSQSPRYKVAKRGQDVALRCDPISGHVSLFWYQQALGQGPEFLTYFQNEAQLDKSGLPSDRFFAERPEGSVSTLKIQRTQQEDSAVYLCASSFSGTGETLYTEAFFGQGTRLTVV.

The V gene is TRBV28, the J gene TRBJ1-2; D is unclear. CDR3 size: 15 residues. Trimming removed 5 bases at V and 5 bases at J, with 18 bases between. CDR1 is MDHEN, CDR2 SYDVKM, per germline. CDR3 loop: CASSDSRPTIYGYTF. DNA for the CDR3: TGTGCCAGCAGTGACTCGAGACCGACAATTTATGGCTACACCTTC.

The chain has TRBV6-6 and TRBJ2-5; 8 bases map to TRBD2. Germline V lookup: CDR1 MNHNY, CDR2 SVGAGI (reference sequence). The CDR3 is 15 residues long. Germline trimming cut 3 bases from V and 2 bases from J; bases unmatched to any gene: 5. The CDR3 region has the DNA TGTGCCAGCAGTTATCAGCGGGAGCGGCAAGAGACCCAGTACTTC. This encodes CASSYQRERQETQYF.

This chain joins TRBV21-1 and TRBJ2-3; the table's D call, TRBD1, has no DNA check behind it. TRBV21-1 is a recognized pseudogene. The CDR3 contains 15 residues. CDR3 nucleotides: TGTGCCAGCAGTAAGGCACAGGGCCCCCGGGATACGCAGTATTTT. Residues: CASSKAQGPRDTQYF.

The rearrangement links TRBV7-9 to TRBJ1-1; D gene ambiguous. The CDR3 runs to 13 residues. The germline V gene has CDR1 SEHNR and CDR2 FQNEAQ (reference sequence). V dropped 1 base and J dropped 4 bases, with 7 bases sitting between them. CDR3 nucleotide sequence: TGTGCCAGCAGCTTAGGAGGGCTCACTGAAGCTTTCTTT. Its translation: CASSLGGLTEAFF.

This sequence joins TRBV7-9 and TRBJ2-2, with TRBD2 identical over 11 bases. The germline CDR1 and CDR2 sequences are SEHNR and FQNEAQ (reference sequence). CDR3 length: 18 residues. J was trimmed by 1 base and V by 5 bases; bases with no gene match: 9. In DNA form, the CDR3 reads TGTGCCAGCAGCCGAATCCGGGGACTAGCGGAGAACACCGGGGAGCTGTTTTTT. This codes for CASSRIRGLAENTGELFF.

CDR3 sequence reads: CASTGANYGYTF. The CDR3 DNA follows: TGTGCCAGTACGGGCGCTAACTATGGCTACACCTTC. The chain has TRBV19 and TRBJ1-2, with D unresolved. Germline assignment: CDR1 LNHDA and CDR2 SQIVND (reference sequence). This CDR3 region has 12 residues. Trimming removed 7 bases from V and 0 bases from J, with 6 bases in between.

J is TRBJ1-5 and V is TRBV28; 7 nucleotides match TRBD1. The CDR3 length is 15 residues. V shed 5 bases and J 5 bases; nucleotides not matched to a gene: 9. Germline V gives CDR1 MDHEN, CDR2 SYDVKM. The DNA of the CDR3 is TGTGCCAGCAGTGCGAGGGGGCAGGGGGATCAGCCCCAGCATTTT. The encoded protein is CASSARGQGDQPQHF.

The gene calls are TRBV4-2 and TRBJ2-7, with 7 nucleotides matching TRBD2. V trimming: 0 bases; J trimming: 3 bases; junction bases outside the gene matches: 5. This CDR3 has 15 residues. Germline V lookup: CDR1 LGHNA, CDR2 YNFKEQ. This CDR3 is CASSQEDGGSYEQYF. In DNA form, the CDR3 reads TGTGCCAGCAGCCAAGAGGACGGCGGGAGCTACGAGCAGTACTTC.

This clone has just a few counts. V and J are TRBV25-1 and TRBJ2-3, with 7 bases matching TRBD1. CDR1 is MGHDK and CDR2 is SYGVNS in the germline V gene. V lost 6 bases, J lost 0 bases, and 3 bases stayed unmatched. The CDR3 consists of 14 residues. The CDR3 is CASRLTGSTDTQYF. The CDR3 nucleotides are TGTGCCAGCAGGTTGACAGGGAGCACAGATACGCAGTATTTT.

V and J are TRBV25-1 and TRBJ1-3; TRBD1 is a possible D gene (5 bases). Trimming removed 1 base at V and 0 bases at J, with 7 bases between. This CDR3 has 15 amino acids. Germline V CDR1 and CDR2: MGHDK, SYGVNS. The CDR3, as DNA: TGTGCCAGCAGTGAATGGGGCAGCTCTGGAAACACCATATATTTT. Encoded protein: CASSEWGSSGNTIYF.

The chain recombines TRBV6-4 with TRBJ2-1, with D hard to call. Trimming cost V 0 bases and J 7 bases, with 7 bases left between them. CDR3 size: 13 residues. In germline, CDR1 is MRHNA, CDR2 SNTAGT. The CDR3 reads CASSDSEKNEQFF. The CDR3 nucleotides read TGTGCCAGCAGTGACTCTGAGAAGAATGAGCAGTTCTTC.

This chain links TRBV28 with TRBJ2-7; TRBD1 might be the D (6 bases). The CDR3 spans 13 residues. Trimming removed 6 bases from V and 0 bases from J, with 9 bases in between. From germline, CDR1 is MDHEN and CDR2 SYDVKM. CDR3 region: CASSRTDSYEQYF. CDR3 sequence (DNA): TGTGCCAGCAGCCGGACAGACTCCTACGAGCAGTACTTC. The whole variable domain, filled in from reference TRBV28 and TRBJ2-7, reads DVKVTQSSRYLVKRTGEKVFLECVQDMDHENMFWYRQDPGLGLRLIYFSYDVKMKEKGDIPEGYSVSREKKERFSLILESASTNQTSMYLCASSRTDSYEQYFGPGTRLTVT.

The V gene is TRBV29-1, the J gene TRBJ2-2; possibly TRBD2 for D (5 bases). Trimming took 7 bases from V and 0 from J, leaving 9 bases between them. The CDR3 runs 13 residues. From germline, CDR1 is SQVTM and CDR2 ANQGSEA. CDR3 in DNA: TGCAGCGCGCTAGCCACGAACACCGGGGAGCTGTTTTTT. Amino acid sequence: CSALATNTGELFF.

The chain is built from TRBV7-9 and TRBJ2-7, with D uncertain. The CDR3 extends over 16 amino acids. Trimming pared 1 base from V and 0 bases from J, leaving 13 bases between. Germline CDR1 and CDR2: SEHNR and FQNEAQ (reference sequence). CDR3 nucleotide sequence: TGTGCCAGCAGCTTAGGAGGTGGAGACCACTCCTACGAGCAGTACTTC. It specifies CASSLGGGDHSYEQYF.

The chain recombines TRBV25-1 with TRBJ2-5; D call uncertain. Trimming took off 3 bases at V and 1 base at J, with 9 bases between the two ends. Germline-derived CDR1 and CDR2 are MGHDK and SYGVNS. This CDR3 comprises 14 residues. Here the CDR3 DNA reads TGTGCCAGCAGTGAGACAACACCCCAAGAGACCCAGTACTTC. Translated: CASSETTPQETQYF.

V usage is TRBV21-1 and J usage is TRBJ2-3; the table names TRBD1, a call not compared with the DNA. TRBV21-1 is reported as a pseudogene. The CDR3 sequence is 19 residues long. The CDR3 DNA follows: TGTGCCAGCAGTACCACCCTAGGGACTCAGGGGGATAACACAGATACGCAGTATTTT. Translating gives CASSTTLGTQGDNTDTQYF.

The chain combines TRBV28 with TRBJ2-6; unclear D gene. From germline, CDR1 is MDHEN and CDR2 SYDVKM. V lost 6 bases and J lost 5, with 11 bases in between. The CDR3 sequence is 14 residues long. The CDR3 nucleotides are TGTGCCAGCAGCGCTTTTATAAGGGCCAACGTCCTGACTTTC. The encoded protein is CASSAFIRANVLTF. Full variable domain (rest looked up from reference TRBV28 and TRBJ2-6): DVKVTQSSRYLVKRTGEKVFLECVQDMDHENMFWYRQDPGLGLRLIYFSYDVKMKEKGDIPEGYSVSREKKERFSLILESASTNQTSMYLCASSAFIRANVLTFGAGSRLTVL.